The clone carrying this T cell receptor beta chain has a handful of counts. Antigen unknown. PCR amplification relied on 60 Vbeta primers (plus 13 Jbeta primers). The assay was immunoSEQ multiplex PCR, and TCRdb's table has in-frame clones only and misses some. In the table there are more than 80,000 clones, about 79% of which are singletons. These data are taken from a study of cytomegalovirus exposure and HLA in healthy donors. The study's findings and limits: The classifier reportedly diagnosed cytomegalovirus status with high sensitivity and specificity.

This receptor was obtained from a young man in good health and CMV-seropositive. The sequenced material came from PBMCs.

CDR3 loop: CSAGNPNEKLFF. The CDR3 DNA is TGCAGCGCAGGGAATCCTAATGAAAAACTGTTTTTT. The rearrangement links TRBV29-1 to TRBJ1-4; D may be TRBD1 (5 bases). The CDR3 runs 12 residues. Germline V gene data show CDR1 as SQVTM and CDR2 as ANQGSEA. Trimming left V 7 bases short and J 3 bases short, with 9 bases between. Using reference TRBV29-1 and TRBJ1-4 for the parts outside the CDR3, the full variable domain is SAVISQKPSRDICQRGTSLTIQCQVDSQVTMMFWYRQQPGQSLTLIATANQGSEATYESGFVIDKFPISRPNLTFSTLTVSNMSPEDSSIYLCSAGNPNEKLFFGSGTQLSVL.